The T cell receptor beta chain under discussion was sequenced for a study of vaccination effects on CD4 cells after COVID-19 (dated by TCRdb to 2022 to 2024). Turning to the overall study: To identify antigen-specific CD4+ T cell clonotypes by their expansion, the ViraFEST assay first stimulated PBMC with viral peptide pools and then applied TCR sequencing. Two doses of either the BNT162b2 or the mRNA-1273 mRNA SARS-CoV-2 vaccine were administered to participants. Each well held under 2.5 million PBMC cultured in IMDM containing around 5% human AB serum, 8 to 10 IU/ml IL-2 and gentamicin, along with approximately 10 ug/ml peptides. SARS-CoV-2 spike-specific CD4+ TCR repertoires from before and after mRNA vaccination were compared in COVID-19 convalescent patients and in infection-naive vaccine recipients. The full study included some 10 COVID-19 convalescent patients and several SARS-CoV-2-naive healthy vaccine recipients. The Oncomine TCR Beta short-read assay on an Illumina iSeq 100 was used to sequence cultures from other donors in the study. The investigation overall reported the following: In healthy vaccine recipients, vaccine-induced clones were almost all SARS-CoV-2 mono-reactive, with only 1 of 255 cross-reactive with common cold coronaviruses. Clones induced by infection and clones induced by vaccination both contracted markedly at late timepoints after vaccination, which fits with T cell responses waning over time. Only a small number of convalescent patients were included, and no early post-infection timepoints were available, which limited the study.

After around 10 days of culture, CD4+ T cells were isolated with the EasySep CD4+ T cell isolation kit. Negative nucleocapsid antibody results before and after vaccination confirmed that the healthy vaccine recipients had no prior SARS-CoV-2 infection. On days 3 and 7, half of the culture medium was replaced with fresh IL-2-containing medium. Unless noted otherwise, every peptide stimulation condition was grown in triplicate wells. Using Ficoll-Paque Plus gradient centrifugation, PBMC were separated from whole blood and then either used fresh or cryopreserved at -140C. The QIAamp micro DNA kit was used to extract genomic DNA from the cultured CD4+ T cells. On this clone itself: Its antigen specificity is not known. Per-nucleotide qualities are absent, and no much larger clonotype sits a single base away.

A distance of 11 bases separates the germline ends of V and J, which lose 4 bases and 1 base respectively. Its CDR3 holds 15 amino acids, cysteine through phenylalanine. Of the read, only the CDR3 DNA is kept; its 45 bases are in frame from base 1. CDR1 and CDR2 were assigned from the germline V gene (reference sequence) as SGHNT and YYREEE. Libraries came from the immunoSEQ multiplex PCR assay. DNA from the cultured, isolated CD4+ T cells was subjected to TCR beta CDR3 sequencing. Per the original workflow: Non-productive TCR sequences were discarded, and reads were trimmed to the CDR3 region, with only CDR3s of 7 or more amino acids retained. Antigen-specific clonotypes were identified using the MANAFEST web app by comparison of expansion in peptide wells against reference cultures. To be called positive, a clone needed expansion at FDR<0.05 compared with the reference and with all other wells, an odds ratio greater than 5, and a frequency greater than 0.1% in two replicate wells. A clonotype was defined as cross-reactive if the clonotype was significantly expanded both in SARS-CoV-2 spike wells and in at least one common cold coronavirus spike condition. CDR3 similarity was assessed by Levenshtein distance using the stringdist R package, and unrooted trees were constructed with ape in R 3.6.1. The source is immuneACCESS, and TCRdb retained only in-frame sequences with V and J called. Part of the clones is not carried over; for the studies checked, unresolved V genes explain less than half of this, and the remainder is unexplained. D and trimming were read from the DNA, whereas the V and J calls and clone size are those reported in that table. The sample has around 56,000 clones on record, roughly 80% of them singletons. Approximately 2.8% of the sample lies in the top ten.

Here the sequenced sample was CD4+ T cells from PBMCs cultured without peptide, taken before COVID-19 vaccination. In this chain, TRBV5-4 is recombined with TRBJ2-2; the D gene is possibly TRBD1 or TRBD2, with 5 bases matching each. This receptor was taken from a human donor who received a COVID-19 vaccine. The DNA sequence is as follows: TGTGCCAGCAGCCCCGCGAGGGGGAACACCGGGGAGCTGTTTTTT. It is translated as CASSPARGNTGELFF. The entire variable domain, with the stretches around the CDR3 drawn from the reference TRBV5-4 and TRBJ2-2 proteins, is ETGVTQSPTHLIKTRGQQVTLRCSSQSGHNTVSWYQQALGQGPQFIFQYYREEENGRGNFPPRFSGLQFPNYSSELNVNALELDDSALYLCASSPARGNTGELFFGEGSRLTVL.